The 28 T cell receptor beta chains below come from one sample, sequenced in a study of T cell responses to AZD1222 COVID-19 vaccine. The protocol was immunoSEQ multiplex PCR, while the TCRdb copy is restricted to in-frame clones and leaves out a portion. The sample holds 240,000 or so clones, about 92% seen once. The sequencing used peripheral blood, collected on day 0 of AZD1222 vaccination. The receptors were sampled from an adult in good health.

This clone has only one observation. V gene TRBV7-3 combines with J gene TRBJ2-3, with D perhaps matching TRBD2 (6 bases). The V end lost 4 bases, the J end lost 0 bases, and 11 bases lay between the germline ends. The germline V gene has CDR1 SGHTA and CDR2 FQGTGA. CDR3 length: 15 residues. The CDR3 reads CASSSTRSSTDTQYF. The CDR3 nucleotides are TGTGCCAGCAGCTCGACTAGATCTAGCACAGATACGCAGTATTTT. The variable domain in full, with the rest retrieved from reference TRBV7-3 and TRBJ2-3, is GAGVSQTPSNKVTEKGKYVELRCDPISGHTALYWYRQSLGQGPEFLIYFQGTGAADDSGLPNDRFFAVRPEGSVSTLKIQRTERGDSAVYLCASSSTRSSTDTQYFGPGTRLTVL.

J is TRBJ1-4 and V is TRBV5-1; D may be TRBD1 (5 bases). The CDR3 is made up of 15 amino acids. V gave up 0 bases and J gave up 8 bases, with 14 bases separating them. Germline CDR1 is SGHRS and CDR2 is YFSETQ. The CDR3 DNA sequence: TGCGCCAGCAGCTTGGTCGGGACCGGGGAAGAAAAACTGTTTTTT. Protein sequence: CASSLVGTGEEKLFF. The entire variable domain, with the rest obtained from reference TRBV5-1 and TRBJ1-4, is as follows: KAGVTQTPRYLIKTRGQQVTLSCSPISGHRSVSWYQQTPGQGLQFLFEYFSETQRNKGNFPGRFSGRQFSNSRSEMNVSTLELGDSALYLCASSLVGTGEEKLFFGSGTQLSVL.

There are a few counts of this clone. The chain uses TRBV10-3 and TRBJ2-1, with D tentatively TRBD1 (6 bases). The CDR3 covers 13 residues. The germline V and J ends were trimmed by 3 bases and 5 bases, with 8 bases remaining between them. Germline CDR1 reads ENHRY; CDR2 reads SYGVKD. The CDR3 DNA reads TGTGCCATCAGTGATGGACAGAACAATGAGCAGTTCTTC. Protein product: CAISDGQNNEQFF.

This sequence joins TRBV20-1 and TRBJ2-7, with a weak D call TRBD2 (5 bases). Per germline, CDR1 DFQATT and CDR2 SNEGSKA (reference sequence). Trimming took off 3 bases at V and 6 bases at J, with 15 bases between the two ends. The length of the CDR3 is 13 residues. The CDR3 sequence is CSASGLAETEQYF. The CDR3 region has the DNA TGCAGTGCTAGTGGGCTAGCTGAGACCGAGCAGTACTTC.

The V and J genes are TRBV7-2 and TRBJ2-2; 11 positions match TRBD2. The CDR3 loop spans 16 amino acids. The germline V gene encodes CDR1 SGHTA and CDR2 FQGNSA. Trimming removed 5 bases from V and 5 bases from J; junction bases left unmatched: 7. CDR3 sequence reads: CASSQGLAGGTGELFF. For the CDR3, the DNA is TGTGCCAGCAGCCAAGGGCTAGCGGGAGGAACCGGGGAGCTGTTTTTT.

Worth noting for this clone: The junction departs from germline at one end; a sequencing error may be responsible. The chain employs TRBV29-1 and TRBJ1-3; 8 bases align to TRBD1. Germline V CDR1 and CDR2: SQVTM, ANQGSEA. The CDR3 is made up of 15 amino acids. The CDR3 spells CSPGARTGWGTTIYF. The CDR3 DNA reads TGCAGCCCGGGGGCGCGGACAGGGTGGGGAACCACCATATATTTT.

Comment on this clone: Other nucleotide sequences from this sample produce the same CDR3. The genes are TRBV25-1 and TRBJ2-2; 7 positions match TRBD1. This CDR3 comprises 13 residues. Unmatched junction bases numbered 2, after V lost 4 bases and J lost 6 bases. Germline CDR1 MGHDK, CDR2 SYGVNS. The CDR3 bases are TGTGCCAGCAGTGGGCAGGGGGCCGGGGAGCTGTTTTTT. Encoded protein: CASSGQGAGELFF.

The V gene is TRBV2, the J gene TRBJ2-5; 9 nucleotides align to TRBD2. The V and J ends lost 8 bases and 1 base, in that order; junction bases with no gene match: 5. The V gene's germline CDR1 is SNHLY and CDR2 FYNNEI. The length of the CDR3 is 14 residues. CDR3 protein: CASGIAGAQETQYF. The CDR3 coding sequence is TGTGCCAGCGGGATAGCGGGGGCCCAAGAGACCCAGTACTTC.

V is TRBV7-2 and J is TRBJ2-3, with D hard to call. Between the trimmed V and J ends, which lost 3 bases and 2 bases, there was a span of 6 bases. The V gene's germline CDR1 is SGHTA and CDR2 FQGNSA. CDR3 length: 13 amino acids. This CDR3 is CASSFGPTDTQYF. In nucleotides, the CDR3 is TGTGCCAGCAGCTTTGGGCCCACAGATACGCAGTATTTT.

A single count supports this clone. This chain links TRBV7-6 with TRBJ2-7; the match to TRBD2 covers 8 bases. Germline V gives CDR1 SGHVS, CDR2 FNYEAQ. V lost 5 bases, J lost 2 bases, and 20 bases stayed unmatched. The CDR3 length is 19 residues. CDR3 sequence (DNA): TGTGCCAGCAGCCCCCTTCCGGGAGGGGTGGTCTCGGGACCCTACGAGCAGTACTTC. This translates into CASSPLPGGVVSGPYEQYF.

V usage is TRBV7-3 and J usage is TRBJ2-5, with TRBD1 matching over 7 bases. Germline trimming cut 4 bases from V and 5 bases from J; bases unmatched to any gene: 10. The CDR3 sequence is 15 residues long. Looked up from germline, CDR1 is SGHTA and CDR2 is FQGTGA. The CDR3 nucleotides read TGTGCCAGCAGCTCTGGCCTCGGACAGGCGGAGACCCAGTACTTC. This translates into CASSSGLGQAETQYF.

The chain carries TRBV10-3 and TRBJ2-2, with D possibly matching TRBD1 (6 bases). Per the germline V gene, CDR1 is ENHRY and CDR2 is SYGVKD. CDR3 length equals 12 residues. Trimming took 3 bases from V and 9 from J, leaving 8 bases between them. DNA of the CDR3: TGTGCCATCAGTGAACAGGGCTGGGAGCTGTTTTTT. This codes for CAISEQGWELFF.

The chain recombines TRBV19 with TRBJ1-3; D is uncertain. Germline V gene lookup returns CDR1 LNHDA and CDR2 SQIVND (reference sequence). This CDR3 comprises 13 residues. With 3 bases removed from V and 8 bases from J, the gap between germline ends came to 11 bases. CDR3 sequence: CASSIDIRDTIYF. CDR3 sequence (DNA): TGTGCCAGTAGTATTGACATCCGCGACACCATATATTTT.

The table lists this clone with a count of one. The CDR3 spells CASSLGRDGYTF. The CDR3 coding sequence is TGTGCCAGCAGTTTGGGACGAGATGGCTACACCTTC. The V call is TRBV28, the J call TRBJ1-2; D is possibly TRBD1 (5 bases). The germline V gene encodes CDR1 MDHEN and CDR2 SYDVKM. There are 12 residues in the CDR3. Trimming left V 3 bases short and J 6 bases short, with 8 bases between.

The rearrangement links TRBV10-1 to TRBJ2-7; 11 positions agree with TRBD2. V lost 5 bases and J lost 6; bases outside the gene matches: 3. The CDR3 spans 13 residues. Germline V gives CDR1 WNHNN, CDR2 SYGVQD (reference sequence). The CDR3 sequence: CASSPGTSGEQYF. For the CDR3, the DNA is TGCGCCAGCAGTCCCGGGACTAGCGGCGAGCAGTACTTC.

The chain couples TRBV19 to TRBJ1-5; D is undetermined. CDR1 LNHDA and CDR2 SQIVND come from the germline V gene (reference sequence). V lost 4 bases and J 0 bases, leaving 13 bases between the germline ends. The CDR3 sequence is 16 residues long. As DNA, the CDR3 is TGTGCCAGTAGTAGAGGGAGGTGGCTTAGCAATCAGCCCCAGCATTTT. Protein: CASSRGRWLSNQPQHF.

This chain connects TRBV20-1 to TRBJ2-1; D possibly matches TRBD1 or TRBD2 (5 bases each). Germline V gives CDR1 DFQATT, CDR2 SNEGSKA (reference sequence). Trimming shortened V by 3 bases and J by 8 bases, and 17 bases separated the two germline ends. This CDR3 contains 14 residues. In DNA form, the CDR3 reads TGCAGTGCTAGTGATCGGGGCCCGATAGATGAGCAGTTCTTC. Protein product: CSASDRGPIDEQFF.

Remarks on this clone: One end of the junction fails to match germline, which may point to a read error. The V gene is TRBV2, the J gene TRBJ1-1, with no clear D. This CDR3 contains 11 residues. Germline V gene sequence: CDR1 SNHLY, CDR2 FYNNEI. The CDR3 is CASSDHIASSF. In nucleotides, the CDR3 is TGTGCCAGCAGTGACCACATCGCCTCCTCCTTT.

The V gene is TRBV19, the J gene TRBJ1-1; weak D call: TRBD1 (5 bases). There are 16 residues in the CDR3. V lost 5 bases and J lost 4, with 20 bases in between. CDR1 and CDR2 (germline): LNHDA, SQIVND (reference sequence). CDR3 protein: CASSDRGRISSTEAFF. CDR3 in DNA: TGTGCCAGTAGTGACCGGGGCCGGATATCGAGCACTGAAGCTTTCTTT.

This chain joins TRBV5-1 and TRBJ2-3, with TRBD1 matching 7 bases. This CDR3 region has 14 residues. Germline assignment: CDR1 SGHRS and CDR2 YFSETQ. Trimming removed 0 bases from V and 5 bases from J; junction bases left unmatched: 3. CDR3 loop: CASSLGGGVDTQYF. CDR3 nucleotides: TGCGCCAGCAGCTTGGGAGGGGGCGTAGATACGCAGTATTTT.

The chain links TRBV6-6 to TRBJ2-7; no clear D. CDR3 length equals 14 residues. The V end lost 0 bases, the J end lost 0 bases, and 6 bases lay between the germline ends. The germline V gene encodes CDR1 MNHNY and CDR2 SVGAGI (reference sequence). In DNA, the CDR3 is TGTGCCAGCAGTTACTCTTCGGACTCCTACGAGCAGTACTTC. Translated, it gives CASSYSSDSYEQYF.

The rearrangement links TRBV19 to TRBJ2-3, with D uncertain. V dropped 8 bases and J dropped 2 bases, with 23 bases sitting between them. CDR3 length: 17 amino acids. Per the germline V gene, CDR1 is LNHDA and CDR2 is SQIVND (reference sequence). The DNA for the CDR3 is TGTGCCAGTCTTGTAACGGCGTGCCGGCCGTACACAGATACGCAGTATTTT. Its translation is CASLVTACRPYTDTQYF.

In its sample, this clone was seen once. This chain uses TRBV5-1 with TRBJ1-5, with a tentative D call TRBD1 (6 bases). The CDR3 extends over 15 amino acids. V lost 2 bases and J lost 2, with 11 bases in between. CDR1 and CDR2 from the germline V gene are SGHRS and YFSETQ. CDR3 sequence: CASSLGSGGNQPQHF. CDR3 bases: TGCGCCAGCAGCTTAGGGTCAGGGGGCAATCAGCCCCAGCATTTT.

The V call is TRBV14, the J call TRBJ2-5; 10 nucleotides match TRBD1. Germline lookup yields CDR1 SGHDN and CDR2 FVKESK. CDR3 length equals 14 residues. Trimming cost V 4 bases and J 5 bases; bases outside gene matches: 4. The CDR3 protein is CASSRTGGMETQYF. The DNA for the CDR3 is TGTGCCAGCAGCCGGACAGGGGGTATGGAGACCCAGTACTTC.

The V gene is TRBV4-1, the J gene TRBJ2-4; D unclear. V was shortened by 1 base and J by 8 bases, with 15 bases between the two germline ends. The V gene's germline CDR1 is MGHRA and CDR2 YSYEKL. The CDR3 is made up of 15 amino acids. The CDR3 coding sequence is TGCGCCAGCAGCCAAGTAACCTTTACGACGGACATTCAGTACTTC. Translating it yields CASSQVTFTTDIQYF.

The J gene is TRBJ2-6, the V gene TRBV6-6; 8 bases agree with TRBD1. The junction had 12 bases not matched to a gene; V was cut back by 5 bases and J by 3 bases. This CDR3 contains 18 residues. Germline lookup yields CDR1 MNHNY and CDR2 SVGAGI (reference sequence). The CDR3 DNA reads as TGTGCCAGCAGTCTCCGGACAGGGACGGTAAATGGGGCCAACGTCCTGACTTTC. Translated, it gives CASSLRTGTVNGANVLTF.

The genes are TRBV11-3 and TRBJ2-1; 13 bases match TRBD2. The CDR3 is 21 amino acids. Trimming removed 0 bases from V and 3 bases from J; junction bases left unmatched: 14. The germline V gene has CDR1 SGHNT and CDR2 YENEEA. CDR3 sequence (DNA): TGTGCCAGCAGCTTAGAGTTTGAGTCTACTAGCGGGAGGGCCCTCTACAATGAGCAGTTCTTC. Protein product: CASSLEFESTSGRALYNEQFF.

This sequence joins TRBV5-1 and TRBJ2-7; TRBD1 might be the D (6 bases). Germline V gene sequence: CDR1 SGHRS, CDR2 YFSETQ. V lost 5 bases and J 5 bases, leaving 14 bases between the germline ends. The CDR3 covers 13 residues. CDR3 protein: CASRGLRQDEQYF. The CDR3, as DNA: TGCGCCAGCAGGGGTCTCAGACAGGACGAGCAGTACTTC.